The entry below gives a single T cell receptor beta chain sequence along with its context. Looked up from germline, CDR1 is SGHAT and CDR2 is FQNNGV. V lost 4 bases and J lost 0; bases outside the gene matches: 9. The CDR3 runs 16 residues. Assay used: immunoSEQ multiplex PCR; TCRdb lists only in-frame clones, some missing. Among about 340,000 clones listed, less than 75% were seen once. These data originate in a study of shared clonotypes between healthy human individuals. Sequencing was carried out using memory CD4+ T cells sorted from blood. This sample's subset: CD45RA-negative fraction. The source is a man aged 30 to 39 in good health. The chain carries TRBV11-2 and TRBJ2-7, with 7 bases identical to TRBD2. CDR3 protein: CASSSLSGRSSYEQYF. The CDR3 coding sequence is TGTGCCAGCAGCTCGCTCTCCGGGAGGAGCTCCTACGAGCAGTACTTC.